Shown below are 13 T cell receptor beta chains from a single sample sequenced in a study of cytomegalovirus exposure and HLA in healthy donors. The PCR ran on 60 Vbeta and 13 Jbeta primers. Sequencing used immunoSEQ multiplex PCR; TCRdb keeps in-frame clones, though not all of them. The sample includes under 200,000 clones, around 78% of them seen just once. The sample consisted of PBMCs. The receptors shown here come from a woman between 25 and 40 years old in good health and CMV-seropositive.

V gene TRBV19 combines with J gene TRBJ2-7, with TRBD2 matching over 7 bases. This CDR3 comprises 13 residues. Germline-derived CDR1 and CDR2 are LNHDA and SQIVND (reference sequence). V shed 8 bases, J shed 0 bases, and the junction held 4 bases outside the gene matches. The CDR3 coding sequence is TGTGCCAGTGCTTGGGGGGGCTCCTACGAGCAGTACTTC. This sequence encodes CASAWGGSYEQYF.

In DNA form, the CDR3 reads TGTGCCAGTAGTTCGGACAGTCCCGTGCAAGAGACCCAGTACTTC. It codes for CASSSDSPVQETQYF. The V and J genes are TRBV19 and TRBJ2-5; D might be TRBD1 (6 bases). Germline loops: CDR1 LNHDA, CDR2 SQIVND (reference sequence). The CDR3 spans 15 residues. V lost 5 bases to trimming and J lost 2 bases, with 15 bases between them.

The chain joins TRBV11-2 to TRBJ1-3; no firm D call. V dropped 3 bases and J dropped 2 bases, with 8 bases sitting between them. The CDR3 has 14 amino acids. Germline-derived CDR1 and CDR2 are SGHAT and FQNNGV. Here the CDR3 reads CASSFDGAGNTIYF. The CDR3 DNA follows: TGTGCCAGCAGCTTCGACGGGGCTGGAAACACCATATATTTT.

The table lists this clone with a count of one. The rearrangement links TRBV6-5 to TRBJ1-2, with a possible D match to TRBD1 (5 bases). Germline CDR1 MNHEY, CDR2 SVGAGI. V lost 4 bases, J lost 7 bases, and 7 bases lay in between. This CDR3 spans 11 amino acids. CDR3 region: CASSFGGGYTF. Here the CDR3 DNA reads TGTGCCAGCAGTTTCGGGGGTGGCTACACCTTC.

The V call is TRBV6-5, the J call TRBJ2-2; a possible D gene is TRBD2 (6 bases). This CDR3 comprises 14 residues. Germline assignment: CDR1 MNHEY and CDR2 SVGAGI. Trimming left V 1 base short and J 3 bases short, with 6 bases between. In DNA, the CDR3 is TGTGCCAGCAGTTACTGGGGGGACACCGGGGAGCTGTTTTTT. This encodes CASSYWGDTGELFF.

This rearrangement joins TRBV6-6 to TRBJ2-2; D perhaps matches TRBD1 (6 bases). The CDR3 is 15 residues long. V shed 5 bases and J shed 0 bases, with 10 bases lying between them. The germline V gene has CDR1 MNHNY and CDR2 SVGAGI (reference sequence). The DNA for the CDR3 is TGTGCCAGCAGTACAGGGTTACCGAACACCGGGGAGCTGTTTTTT. Translation gives CASSTGLPNTGELFF.

This sequence joins TRBV2 and TRBJ2-3, with TRBD2 matching 12 bases. The CDR3 contains 16 residues. Unmatched junction bases numbered 9, after V lost 5 bases and J lost 6 bases. Germline V CDR1 and CDR2: SNHLY, FYNNEI. The CDR3 region is CASSKGLAGSADTQYF. In nucleotides, the CDR3 is TGTGCCAGCAGTAAAGGACTAGCGGGATCCGCCGATACGCAGTATTTT.

The chain couples TRBV2 to TRBJ1-2; possibly TRBD1 for D (6 bases). Germline values: CDR1 SNHLY, CDR2 FYNNEI. The germline V and J ends were trimmed by 8 bases and 4 bases, with 23 bases remaining between them. The CDR3 covers 16 residues. The CDR3 bases are TGTGCCAGCTGGGAATTAAGGGGCAGGGGCCCCTATGGCTACACCTTC. It codes for CASWELRGRGPYGYTF.

The rearrangement joins TRBV25-1 to TRBJ2-5; 9 bases agree with TRBD1. The end of the DNA is better explained by TRBJ2-7, so the J call may be wrong. This CDR3 contains 14 residues. Germline V gives CDR1 MGHDK, CDR2 SYGVNS. CDR3 sequence reads: CASSEDRGVYEQYF. The CDR3 DNA is TGTGCCAGCAGTGAAGACAGGGGGGTCTACGAGCAGTACTTC.

The CDR3 sequence: CASSGTPNEKLFF. Here the CDR3 DNA reads TGCGCCAGCAGCGGGACACCTAATGAAAAACTGTTTTTT. V gene TRBV5-1 combines with J gene TRBJ1-4; TRBD1 is a possible D gene (6 bases). CDR1 and CDR2 from the germline V gene are SGHRS and YFSETQ. The CDR3 sequence is 13 residues long. V lost 4 bases and J lost 3, with 7 bases in between.

As regards this clone: Distinct nucleotide sequences in the sample also encode this CDR3. V gene TRBV9 combines with J gene TRBJ2-1; D remains ambiguous. Deletions cut 0 bases from V and 6 bases from J, with 7 bases between. CDR1 is SGDLS and CDR2 is YYNGEE in the germline V gene. This CDR3 comprises 13 residues. The CDR3 region has the DNA TGTGCCAGCAGCGTAGTTGGTAGCAATGAGCAGTTCTTC. Its translation: CASSVVGSNEQFF. The full variable domain, its missing parts supplied by reference TRBV9 and TRBJ2-1, is DSGVTQTPKHLITATGQRVTLRCSPRSGDLSVYWYQQSLDQGLQFLIQYYNGEERAKGNILERFSAQQFPDLHSELNLSSLELGDSALYFCASSVVGSNEQFFGPGTRLTVL.

The J gene is TRBJ2-2, the V gene TRBV16; a possible D gene is TRBD2 (7 bases). Trimming removed 3 bases from V and 3 bases from J, with 14 bases in between. Germline lookup yields CDR1 KGHSY and CDR2 FQNENV. The CDR3 sequence is 16 residues long. The CDR3 loop reads CASSHLQGRDTGELFF. CDR3 in DNA: TGTGCCAGCAGCCACCTGCAGGGGAGGGACACCGGGGAGCTGTTTTTT.

This rearrangement joins TRBV7-6 to TRBJ2-1, with 7 bases aligning to TRBD1. J gave up 15 bases and V 1 base, and 15 bases lay outside the gene matches. The CDR3 has 15 amino acids. CDR1 is SGHVS and CDR2 is FNYEAQ in the germline V gene. The DNA of the CDR3 is TGTGCCAGCAGCTTAGAGTGGGGACAGACCCAGAGGCCGTTCTTC. Its protein is CASSLEWGQTQRPFF.